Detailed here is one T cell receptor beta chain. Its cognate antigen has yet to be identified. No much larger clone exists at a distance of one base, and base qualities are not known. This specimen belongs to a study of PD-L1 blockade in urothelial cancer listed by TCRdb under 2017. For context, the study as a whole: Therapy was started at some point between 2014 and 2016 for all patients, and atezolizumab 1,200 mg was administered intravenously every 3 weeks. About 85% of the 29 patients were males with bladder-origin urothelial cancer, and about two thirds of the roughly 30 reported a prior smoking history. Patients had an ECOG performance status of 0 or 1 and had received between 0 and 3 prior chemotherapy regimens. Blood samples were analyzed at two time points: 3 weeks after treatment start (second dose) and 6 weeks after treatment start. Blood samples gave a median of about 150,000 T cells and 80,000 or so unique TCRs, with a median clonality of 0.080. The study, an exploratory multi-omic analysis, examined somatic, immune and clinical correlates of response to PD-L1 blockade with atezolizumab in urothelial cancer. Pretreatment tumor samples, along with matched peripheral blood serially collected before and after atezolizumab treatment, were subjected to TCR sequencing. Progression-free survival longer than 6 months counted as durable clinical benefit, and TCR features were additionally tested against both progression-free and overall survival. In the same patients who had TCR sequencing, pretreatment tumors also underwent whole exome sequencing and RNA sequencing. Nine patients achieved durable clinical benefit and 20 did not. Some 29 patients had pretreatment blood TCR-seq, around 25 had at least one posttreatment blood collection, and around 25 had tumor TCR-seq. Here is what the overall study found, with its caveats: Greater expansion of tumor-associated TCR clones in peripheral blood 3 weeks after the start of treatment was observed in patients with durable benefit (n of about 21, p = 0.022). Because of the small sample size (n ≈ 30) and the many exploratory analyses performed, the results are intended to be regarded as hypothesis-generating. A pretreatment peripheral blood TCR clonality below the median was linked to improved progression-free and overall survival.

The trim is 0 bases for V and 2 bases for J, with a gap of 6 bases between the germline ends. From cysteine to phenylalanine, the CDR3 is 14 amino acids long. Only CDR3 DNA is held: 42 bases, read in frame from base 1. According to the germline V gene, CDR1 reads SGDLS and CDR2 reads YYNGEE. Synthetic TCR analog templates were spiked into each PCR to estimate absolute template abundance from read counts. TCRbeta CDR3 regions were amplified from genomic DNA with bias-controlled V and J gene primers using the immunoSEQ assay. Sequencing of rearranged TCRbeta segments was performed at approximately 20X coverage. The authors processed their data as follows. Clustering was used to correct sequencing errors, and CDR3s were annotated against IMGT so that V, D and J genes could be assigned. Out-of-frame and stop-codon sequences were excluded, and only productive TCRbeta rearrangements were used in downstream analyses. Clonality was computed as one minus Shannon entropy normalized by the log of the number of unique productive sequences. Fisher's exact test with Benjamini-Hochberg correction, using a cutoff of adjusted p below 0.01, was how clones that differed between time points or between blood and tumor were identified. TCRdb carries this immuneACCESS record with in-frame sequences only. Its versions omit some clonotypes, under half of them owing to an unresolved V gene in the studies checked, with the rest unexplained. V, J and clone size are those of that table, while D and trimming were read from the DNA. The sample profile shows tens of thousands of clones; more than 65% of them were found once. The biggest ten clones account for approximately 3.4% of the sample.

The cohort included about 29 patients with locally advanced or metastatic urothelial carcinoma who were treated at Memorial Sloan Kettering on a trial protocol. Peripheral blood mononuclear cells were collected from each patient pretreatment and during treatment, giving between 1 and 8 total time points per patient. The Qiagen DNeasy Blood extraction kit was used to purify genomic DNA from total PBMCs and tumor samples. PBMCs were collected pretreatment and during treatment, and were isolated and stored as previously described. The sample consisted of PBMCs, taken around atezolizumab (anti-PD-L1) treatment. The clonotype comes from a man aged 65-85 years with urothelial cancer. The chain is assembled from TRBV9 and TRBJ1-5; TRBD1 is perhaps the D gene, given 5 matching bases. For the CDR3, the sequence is CASSVEGGNQPQHF. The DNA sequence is TGTGCCAGCAGCGTAGAAGGGGGCAATCAGCCCCAGCATTTT.